The 23 T cell receptor beta chains reported below all come from one sample, sequenced in a study of CD8 T cells in Susac syndrome. RNA in amounts of about 0.5 to 1 ug was reverse transcribed with random hexamers. TCRdb re-analysed the immunoSEQ multiplex PCR reads in MiXCR, keeping a single row per CDR3 protein. The data hold about 160,000 distinct CDR3 sequences, with roughly nine tenths observed a single time. Sequencing input: CD4+ T cells from PBMCs. These receptors were taken from a human donor in good health.

The gene calls are TRBV29-1 and TRBJ2-1; 10 nucleotides align to TRBD1. The CDR3 has 14 amino acids. Germline CDR1 and CDR2: SQVTM and ANQGSEA. V lost 7 bases, J lost 7 bases, and 10 bases stayed unmatched. CDR3 nucleotide sequence: TGCAGCGCCCTAGACAGGGGGCTCGAAAATGAGCAGTTCTTC. It yields the protein CSALDRGLENEQFF.

This chain uses TRBV5-1 with TRBJ2-3, with TRBD2 identical over 8 bases. This CDR3 has 16 amino acids. V lost 0 bases and J lost 1; bases outside the gene matches: 4. CDR1 and CDR2 from the germline V gene are SGHRS and YFSETQ. The chain's CDR3 is CASSLVPAGGTDTQYF. CDR3 nucleotides: TGCGCCAGCAGCTTGGTTCCAGCGGGGGGCACAGATACGCAGTATTTT. Filled out from reference TRBV5-1 and TRBJ2-3, the complete variable domain reads KAGVTQTPRYLIKTRGQQVTLSCSPISGHRSVSWYQQTPGQGLQFLFEYFSETQRNKGNFPGRFSGRQFSNSRSEMNVSTLELGDSALYLCASSLVPAGGTDTQYFGPGTRLTVL.

This clonotype was counted between two and nine times. The rearrangement links TRBV29-1 to TRBJ2-7; D is uncertain. The V end was cut by 1 base, the J end by 3 bases, with 7 bases between. Germline V gives CDR1 SQVTM, CDR2 ANQGSEA. This CDR3 spans 12 amino acids. DNA for the CDR3: TGCAGCGTTGAAGTTAACCTCTACGAGCAGTACTTC. Translation gives CSVEVNLYEQYF.

There are a few counts of this clonotype. CDR3 sequence: CASSFNGGTYEQYF. The CDR3 nucleotides are TGTGCCAGCAGTTTTAACGGGGGGACCTACGAGCAGTACTTC. The chain employs TRBV12-3 or TRBV12-4 and TRBJ2-7; 7 bases map to TRBD2. J was trimmed by 2 bases and V by 3 bases; bases with no gene match: 4. The CDR3 is 14 residues long.

V is TRBV28 and J is TRBJ1-2; D might be TRBD1 (5 bases). Trimming pared 8 bases from V and 8 bases from J, leaving 18 bases between. CDR3 length equals 13 residues. In germline, CDR1 is MDHEN, CDR2 SYDVKM. The CDR3 region is CASGLYRRGGYTF. CDR3 DNA sequence: TGTGCCAGCGGTCTCTACAGGCGGGGGGGCTACACCTTC.

The chain couples TRBV6-2 or TRBV6-3 to TRBJ2-1; 8 nucleotides align to TRBD1. Trimming cost V 2 bases and J 14 bases; bases outside gene matches: 5. The V gene's germline CDR1 is MNHEY and CDR2 SVGEGT. The CDR3 has 12 residues. Here the CDR3 DNA reads TGTGCCAGCAGTTACACGGACAGGGAGGAGTTCTTC. This sequence encodes CASSYTDREEFF.

CDR3 nucleotide sequence: TGTGCCAGTAACCCCGGTCGGGGTGGAAACACCATATATTTT. Translated, it gives CASNPGRGGNTIYF. This chain connects TRBV19 to TRBJ1-3; D gene unclear. The germline V and J ends were trimmed by 7 bases and 3 bases, with 13 bases remaining between them. The length of the CDR3 is 14 residues. Germline V lookup: CDR1 LNHDA, CDR2 SQIVND (reference sequence).

V gene TRBV6-1 combines with J gene TRBJ2-2; D remains ambiguous. CDR1 is MNHNS, CDR2 SASEGT, per germline. V lost 7 bases, J lost 2 bases, and 8 bases lay in between. CDR3 size: 13 residues. The CDR3 sequence is CASKALNTGELFF. CDR3 sequence (DNA): TGTGCCAGCAAGGCGCTTAACACCGGGGAGCTGTTTTTT.

This rearrangement joins TRBV28 to TRBJ2-7; D is undetermined. The CDR3 loop spans 12 amino acids. Germline loops: CDR1 MDHEN, CDR2 SYDVKM. V gave up 6 bases and J gave up 4 bases, with 10 bases separating them. CDR3 nucleotides: TGTGCCAGCAGGGACCGCTGGTACGAGCAGTACTTC. It is translated as CASRDRWYEQYF.

This rearrangement joins TRBV15 to TRBJ2-2; TRBD1 matches 7 bases. The CDR3 length is 17 residues. The J segment lost 4 bases and the V segment lost 2 bases, leaving 10 bases of the junction unmatched. Per germline, CDR1 LNHNV and CDR2 YYDKDF (reference sequence). The CDR3 reads CATSRSETGEFTGELFF. The CDR3 bases are TGTGCCACCAGCAGATCTGAAACAGGGGAATTCACCGGGGAGCTGTTTTTT. Full variable domain (missing parts from reference TRBV15 and TRBJ2-2): DAMVIQNPRYQVTQFGKPVTLSCSQTLNHNVMYWYQQKSSQAPKLLFHYYDKDFNNEADTPDNFQSRRPNTSFCFLDIRSPGLGDTAMYLCATSRSETGEFTGELFFGEGSRLTVL.

The chain links TRBV30 to TRBJ1-1; 10 bases fit TRBD1. The CDR3 length is 14 residues. Trimming cost V 3 bases and J 7 bases; bases outside gene matches: 8. Per germline, CDR1 GTSNPN and CDR2 SVGIG (reference sequence). In DNA, the CDR3 is TGTGCCTGGAGCCCCGGGACAGGGGTTGTTGAAGCTTTCTTT. Residues: CAWSPGTGVVEAFF.

CDR3: CSARVADEQFF. The CDR3 DNA follows: TGCAGTGCTAGAGTGGCGGATGAGCAGTTCTTC. The gene calls are TRBV20-1 and TRBJ2-1; D is uncertain. The CDR3 has 11 residues. V lost 1 base and J 8 bases, leaving 6 bases between the germline ends. Germline V gene data show CDR1 as DFQATT and CDR2 as SNEGSKA (reference sequence).

DNA of the CDR3: TGCGCCAGCAGCCCCCTCCCGACTAGCGGTTTCACCGGGGAGCTGTTTTTT. It codes for CASSPLPTSGFTGELFF. The chain joins TRBV5-1 to TRBJ2-2, with 9 bases aligning to TRBD2. Germline loops: CDR1 SGHRS, CDR2 YFSETQ. J lost 4 bases, V lost 4 bases, and 11 bases had no gene match. The CDR3 covers 17 residues.

The rearrangement uses TRBV30 and TRBJ1-1; 7 bases align to TRBD1. V was pared by 3 bases and J by 8 bases, with 6 bases of the junction left unmatched. Germline lookup yields CDR1 GTSNPN and CDR2 SVGIG (reference sequence). The CDR3 has 12 amino acids. For the CDR3, the DNA is TGTGCCTGGAGAAGGGACAGAATAGAAGCTTTCTTT. Protein sequence: CAWRRDRIEAFF.

This chain joins TRBV4-1 and TRBJ2-2; D call uncertain. The CDR3 spans 14 residues. Germline-derived CDR1 and CDR2 are MGHRA and YSYEKL. Trimming left V 4 bases short and J 6 bases short, with 12 bases between. The CDR3 sequence: CASSRTSGPGELFF. CDR3 coding DNA: TGCGCCAGCAGCCGCACCTCGGGTCCCGGGGAGCTGTTTTTT.

This clonotype is a singleton in its sample. The CDR3 DNA follows: TGTGCCAGCAGCTTAGAGGCGGACCCCCGTTTATACAATGAGCAGTTCTTC. Its protein is CASSLEADPRLYNEQFF. The V call is TRBV7-2, the J call TRBJ2-1; no clear D. Trimming took 1 base from V and 4 from J, leaving 17 bases between them. This CDR3 spans 17 amino acids. Germline V gene sequence: CDR1 SGHTA, CDR2 FQGNSA.

This chain uses TRBV2 with TRBJ2-5; perhaps TRBD2 as D (5 bases). The CDR3 contains 14 residues. Between the trimmed V and J ends, which lost 2 bases and 5 bases, there was a span of 12 bases. Germline V gives CDR1 SNHLY, CDR2 FYNNEI. DNA of the CDR3: TGTGCCAGCAGTGAAACGAACAGAGGGGAGACCCAGTACTTC. Encoded protein: CASSETNRGETQYF.

The chain links TRBV6-6 to TRBJ1-4, with 9 nucleotides matching TRBD1. The CDR3 has 15 amino acids. After removal of 2 bases from V and 4 bases from J, the junction contained 2 bases not matched to a gene. The germline gives CDR1 MNHNY, CDR2 SVGAGI (reference sequence). The CDR3 region is CASSYPGQGNEKLFF. CDR3 in DNA: TGTGCCAGCAGTTACCCGGGACAGGGTAATGAAAAACTGTTTTTT.

This rearrangement joins TRBV5-1 to TRBJ2-5; 11 bases are a match to TRBD2. V lost 2 bases, J lost 5 bases, and 2 bases stayed unmatched. The germline CDR1 and CDR2 sequences are SGHRS and YFSETQ. CDR3 length equals 14 residues. The CDR3 DNA reads as TGCGCCAGCAGCTTCACTAGCGGGAGTGAGACCCAGTACTTC. It translates to CASSFTSGSETQYF.

V usage is TRBV9 and J usage is TRBJ2-3; 8 nucleotides align to TRBD2. Germline V gives CDR1 SGDLS, CDR2 YYNGEE. The CDR3 extends over 16 amino acids. The trim removed 3 bases at V and 1 base at J, leaving 7 bases unmatched. The CDR3 bases are TGTGCCAGCAGCGCTCAAGCGGGAGTCGGCACAGATACGCAGTATTTT. This encodes CASSAQAGVGTDTQYF.

The sample holds one count of this clonotype. V usage is TRBV2 and J usage is TRBJ2-7, with 7 positions matching TRBD1. The J segment lost 6 bases and the V segment lost 7 bases, leaving 6 bases of the junction unmatched. The CDR3 extends over 12 amino acids. CDR1 and CDR2 from the germline V gene are SNHLY and FYNNEI. The CDR3 DNA sequence: TGTGCCAGCAATAACAGGGGAAGCGAGCAGTACTTC. It yields the protein CASNNRGSEQYF.

V and J are TRBV20-1 and TRBJ2-7; 10 nucleotides match TRBD2. Per germline, CDR1 DFQATT and CDR2 SNEGSKA (reference sequence). The CDR3 runs to 13 residues. Trimming cost V 4 bases and J 3 bases; bases outside gene matches: 3. The CDR3 loop reads CSATGTSDYEQYF. The CDR3 DNA follows: TGCAGTGCTACCGGGACTAGCGACTACGAGCAGTACTTC.

The chain joins TRBV6-2 or TRBV6-3 to TRBJ2-2; D not certain. The V and J ends lost 6 bases and 2 bases respectively, with 10 bases between them. In germline, CDR1 is MNHEY, CDR2 SVGEGT. The CDR3 has 14 residues. CDR3 in amino acids: CASSTDFNTGELFF. The CDR3 DNA reads as TGTGCCAGCAGCACGGATTTTAACACCGGGGAGCTGTTTTTT.